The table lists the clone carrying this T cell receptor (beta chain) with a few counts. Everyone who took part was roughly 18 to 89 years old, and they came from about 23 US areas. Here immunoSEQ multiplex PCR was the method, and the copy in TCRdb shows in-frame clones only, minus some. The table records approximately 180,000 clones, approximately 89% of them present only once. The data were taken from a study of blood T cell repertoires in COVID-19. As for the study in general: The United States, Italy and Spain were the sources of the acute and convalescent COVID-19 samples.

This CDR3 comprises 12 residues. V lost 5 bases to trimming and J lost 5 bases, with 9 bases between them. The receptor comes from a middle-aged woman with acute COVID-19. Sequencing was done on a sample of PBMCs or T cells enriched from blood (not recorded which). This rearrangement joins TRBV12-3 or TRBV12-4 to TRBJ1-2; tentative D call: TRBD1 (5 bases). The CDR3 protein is CASSPRQYGYTF. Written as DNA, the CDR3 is TGTGCCAGCAGTCCCCGACAGTATGGCTACACCTTC.